This T cell receptor beta chain came from a study of blood T cell repertoires in COVID-19. The overall study: From the United States, Italy and Spain came samples of acute and convalescent COVID-19. From T cells, B-cell-depleted T cells, or PBMCs came the material, which was cDNA or gDNA.

As processed by the authors: Amplification from reference gene primers served as the basis for estimated nucleated cell counts. Clones were sequenced by immunoSEQ multiplex PCR, and TCRdb holds only the in-frame ones, with some missing. The DNA gave D and trimming, while V, J and clone size come from that table. The table has 76,000 or so clones, 82% seen once. The V and J ends lost 0 bases and 0 bases respectively, with 8 bases between them. The CDR3 is 16 amino acids. Germline V gives CDR1 MNHNS, CDR2 SASEGT. Sequenced material: peripheral blood. The TCR was taken from a man in his fifties with acute or convalescent COVID-19. V gene TRBV6-1 combines with J gene TRBJ2-2; unclear D gene. CDR3 sequence reads: CASSEALSSNTGELFF. The CDR3, as DNA: TGTGCCAGCAGTGAAGCGTTGTCCTCGAACACCGGGGAGCTGTTTTTT.